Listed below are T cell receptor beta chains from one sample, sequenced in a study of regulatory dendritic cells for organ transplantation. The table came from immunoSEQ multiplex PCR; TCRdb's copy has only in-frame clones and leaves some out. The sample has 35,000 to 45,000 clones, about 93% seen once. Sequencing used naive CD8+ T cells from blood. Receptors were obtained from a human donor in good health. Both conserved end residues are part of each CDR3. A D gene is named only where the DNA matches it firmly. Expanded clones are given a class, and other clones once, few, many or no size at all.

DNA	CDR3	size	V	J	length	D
TGTGCCAGCAGCTCAGCCGCGGGAGGGGCTCGACGTTTCGAGCAGTACTTC	CASSSAAGGARRFEQYF	.	TRBV11-2	TRBJ2-7	17	TRBD2
TGTGCCAGCAGTTACTCCGGCGGTAGTTCCTACGAGCAGTACTTC	CASSYSGGSSYEQYF	.	TRBV6-5	TRBJ2-7	15	.
TGCGCCAGCAGCCGACACTCCGACCGACTTGGAGGCTACACCTTC	CASSRHSDRLGGYTF	.	TRBV4-3	TRBJ1-2	15	.
TGTGCCAGCAGCCTTAGACTAGCCCCATACGAGCAGTACTTC	CASSLRLAPYEQYF	.	TRBV13	TRBJ2-7	14	TRBD2
TGCGCCAGCAGCTTGGGCAATGAGCAGTTCTTC	CASSLGNEQFF	once	TRBV5-1	TRBJ2-1	11	.
TGTGCCAGCAATGGCCCAGCGGGGATAAACACCGGGGAGCTGTTTTTT	CASNGPAGINTGELFF	.	TRBV2	TRBJ2-2	16	TRBD2
TGTGCCAGTTTTGGGGACATACCGGATATATTTAACTATGGCTACACCTTC	CASFGDIPDIFNYGYTF	.	TRBV19	TRBJ1-2	17	.
TGTGCCAGCAGTTCCATAGCGGGGAACCAAGAGACCCAGTACTTC	CASSSIAGNQETQYF	.	TRBV6-6	TRBJ2-5	15	TRBD2
TGTGCCAGCGGCCTGGTAGCGGGGGATGCAGATACGCAGTATTTT	CASGLVAGDADTQYF	.	TRBV9	TRBJ2-3	15	TRBD2
TGTGCCAGCAGCCAAGACCGGACCCAGTACTTC	CASSQDRTQYF	.	TRBV14	TRBJ2-5	11	.
TGCGCCAGCAGCCTCAGGCAGGTTGGCACCGGGGAGCTGTTTTTT	CASSLRQVGTGELFF	few	TRBV4-1	TRBJ2-2	15	.
TGCGCCAGCAGCCCGATCGGGGTCGGGAGTATGAAAAATGAGCAGTTCTTC	CASSPIGVGSMKNEQFF	.	TRBV4-1	TRBJ2-1	17	.
TGTGCCAGCAGCGCCGGACAGGGAGGGTACGAGCAGTACTTC	CASSAGQGGYEQYF	.	TRBV9	TRBJ2-7	14	.
TGTGCCAGCAGCTTGGGGTACGAGCAGTACTTC	CASSLGYEQYF	.	TRBV5-4	TRBJ2-7	11	.
TGTGCCAGCAGCGTAGCGGGTGCCCCCGCAGATACGCAGTATTTT	CASSVAGAPADTQYF	.	TRBV9	TRBJ2-3	15	.
TGTGCCAGCAGCTTCCAGGACGGGGGTGAGCAGTTCTTC	CASSFQDGGEQFF	.	TRBV9	TRBJ2-1	13	.
TGTGCCAGCAGCTCGTCCGGGACCTCCTACGAGCAGTACTTC	CASSSSGTSYEQYF	.	TRBV7-9	TRBJ2-7	14	.
TGTGCCAGCAGCAAAGTGGACGAGCAGTACTTC	CASSKVDEQYF	.	TRBV21-1	TRBJ2-7	11	.
TGTGCCAGCAGCTTGGGATCCTACGAGCAGTACTTC	CASSLGSYEQYF	.	TRBV7-9	TRBJ2-7	12	.
TGTGCCAGCTCACCACGTCAGTCCTACGAGCAGTACTTC	CASSPRQSYEQYF	.	TRBV18	TRBJ2-7	13	.
TGTGCCAGCTCCCCCAGATCCCACGAGCAGTACTTC	CASSPRSHEQYF	.	TRBV18	TRBJ2-7	12	.
TGTGCCAGCAGCTACTCTGGCCACCAAGAGACCCAGTACTTC	CASSYSGHQETQYF	.	TRBV7-9	TRBJ2-5	14	.
TGTGCCAGCAGTTCGCGGCCCCTCGAGCAGTACTTC	CASSSRPLEQYF	.	TRBV27	TRBJ2-7	12	.
TGTGCCAGCATCTTGGGAGGGGGTGAAGCTTTCTTT	CASILGGGEAFF	.	TRBV7-8	TRBJ1-1	12	.
TGTGCCAGCAGTGTACCGGGACTAGCGGGAGGGCCTTCCTACGAGCAGTACTTC	CASSVPGLAGGPSYEQYF	.	TRBV2	TRBJ2-7	18	TRBD2
TGCGCCAGCAGTGATACTAGCGGGAGTGTAGATGAGCAGTTCTTC	CASSDTSGSVDEQFF	.	TRBV10-1	TRBJ2-1	15	TRBD2
TGTGCCAGTACCCTAAACGACAGGGCCTTAACTAACTATGGCTACACCTTC	CASTLNDRALTNYGYTF	once	TRBV19	TRBJ1-2	17	TRBD1
TGTGCCATCAGTGAGCTTTTGACAGGGGCCCCCTTCAATCAGCCCCAGCATTTT	CAISELLTGAPFNQPQHF	.	TRBV10-3	TRBJ1-5	18	TRBD1
TGTGCCAGCAGCTTGGAGACAGGACTATCCTACGAGCAGTACTTC	CASSLETGLSYEQYF	.	TRBV5-6	TRBJ2-7	15	.
TGTGCCAGCAGCTCCGGGACAGGTGGGAGGATCGACACTGAAGCTTTCTTT	CASSSGTGGRIDTEAFF	.	TRBV13	TRBJ1-1	17	TRBD1
TGCGCCAGCAGCTTGGAAGACCCCCCAATAGATACGCAGTATTTT	CASSLEDPPIDTQYF	once	TRBV5-1	TRBJ2-3	15	.
TGTGCCAGCAGCTCGATGACAGCTAACACTGAAGCTTTCTTT	CASSSMTANTEAFF	.	TRBV11-2	TRBJ1-1	14	.
TGTGCCAGCAGCCACGGCAACAGGGGAATCCTGAACACTGAAGCTTTCTTT	CASSHGNRGILNTEAFF	.	TRBV7-9	TRBJ1-1	17	TRBD1
TGTGCCAGCAGCGTAGGGGGACTGGAAAACAATGAGCAGTTCTTC	CASSVGGLENNEQFF	.	TRBV9	TRBJ2-1	15	.
TGTGCCACCCTGGAGACTCAGGGGGTAGGGGCAGATACGCAGTATTTT	CATLETQGVGADTQYF	.	TRBV2	TRBJ2-3	16	TRBD1
TGTGCCAGCACACGGACCGGGACAGGGGTCTATGGCTACACCTTC	CASTRTGTGVYGYTF	.	TRBV6-1	TRBJ1-2	15	TRBD1
TGTGCCAGCAGCAGGACGGGCAGCTCCTACGAGCAGTACTTC	CASSRTGSSYEQYF	.	TRBV5-4	TRBJ2-7	14	.
TGTGCCAGCAGTTTATTCCAGGGAAGCACAGATACGCAGTATTTT	CASSLFQGSTDTQYF	once	TRBV28	TRBJ2-3	15	.
TGTGCCAGCAGCCGGACAGGACGGAACACCGGGGAGCTGTTTTTT	CASSRTGRNTGELFF	.	TRBV7-9	TRBJ2-2	15	TRBD1
TGTGCCAGCGGAAGGGGCCATGAGCAGTTCTTC	CASGRGHEQFF	.	TRBV27	TRBJ2-1	11	.
TGTGCCAGCAGCTCAAGGACAGGGTCCGCTGGAAACACCATATATTTT	CASSSRTGSAGNTIYF	.	TRBV7-6	TRBJ1-3	16	TRBD1
TGTGCCAGCAGCTCTCATCAGGGGGAAGGTGAGACCCAGTACTTC	CASSSHQGEGETQYF	.	TRBV7-9	TRBJ2-5	15	TRBD1
TGCGCCAGCAGCCCAGGCCCGTGGATGTCAGCGGGCCGTACGTTGTATAGCGAGCAGTACTTC	CASSPGPWMSAGRTLYSEQYF	.	TRBV4-1	TRBJ2-7	21	.
TGTGCCAGCAGCGTAGGCCCAGTCCACGGAAACACCATATATTTT	CASSVGPVHGNTIYF	.	TRBV9	TRBJ1-3	15	.
TGTGCCAGCAGCGAGGGACCTGTGACCTACGAGCAGTACTTC	CASSEGPVTYEQYF	.	TRBV9	TRBJ2-7	14	.
TGCGCCAGCAGCCACCCTGGGACAGGGATCGACTATGGCTACACCTTC	CASSHPGTGIDYGYTF	.	TRBV4-1	TRBJ1-2	16	TRBD1